These 10 T cell receptor beta chains originate from one sample sequenced in a study of cytomegalovirus exposure and HLA in healthy donors. PCR primers comprised 60 Vbeta and 13 Jbeta primers. Sequencing was performed with immunoSEQ multiplex PCR; in TCRdb, only in-frame clones are kept and a portion is missing. Of fewer than 200,000 clones listed, approximately 73% are singletons. Material: PBMCs. These receptors originate from a woman aged 18-35 years in good health and CMV-seropositive.

The chain carries TRBV7-8 and TRBJ2-5, with TRBD1 identical over 7 bases. CDR3 length equals 15 residues. From germline, CDR1 is SGHVS and CDR2 FQNEAQ. Trimming at V came to 5 bases and at J to 1 base, leaving 7 bases not matched to a gene. The CDR3 DNA is TGTGCCAGCAGCGTTGGGGGACAGCCCCAAGAGACCCAGTACTTC. This translates into CASSVGGQPQETQYF.

The J gene is TRBJ2-7, the V gene TRBV27; 7 bases match TRBD2. The length of the CDR3 is 14 residues. The germline CDR1 and CDR2 sequences are MNHEY and SMNVEV (reference sequence). V was pared by 5 bases and J by 3 bases, with 7 bases of the junction left unmatched. Here the CDR3 reads CASSPSGGGYEQYF. The CDR3 region has the DNA TGTGCCAGCAGTCCCTCGGGGGGAGGCTACGAGCAGTACTTC.

This chain links TRBV27 with TRBJ2-7, with 9 bases lining up with TRBD2. This CDR3 contains 15 residues. The germline V gene encodes CDR1 MNHEY and CDR2 SMNVEV (reference sequence). The trim removed 3 bases at V and 3 bases at J, leaving 6 bases unmatched. In nucleotides, the CDR3 is TGTGCCAGCAGTTTTGTGGCGGGGGGGCTCTACGAGCAGTACTTC. Protein product: CASSFVAGGLYEQYF.

This chain connects TRBV18 to TRBJ2-2, with D unresolved. This CDR3 is 14 amino acids long. The ends were cut back, 3 bases at V and 1 base at J, with 6 bases in the middle. Looked up from germline, CDR1 is KGHSH and CDR2 is LQKENI. For the CDR3, the DNA is TGTGCCAGCTCACCTCCTGTGAACACCGGGGAGCTGTTTTTT. It yields the protein CASSPPVNTGELFF.

In this sample, this clone turned up a few times. This chain uses TRBV13 with TRBJ2-5; D might be TRBD1 (5 bases). Germline values: CDR1 PRHDT, CDR2 FYEKMQ (reference sequence). With 3 bases removed from V and 3 bases from J, the gap between germline ends came to 11 bases. The CDR3 extends over 14 amino acids. Written as DNA, the CDR3 is TGTGCCAGCAGCTTTACACAGGTAGAAGAGACCCAGTACTTC. The encoded protein is CASSFTQVEETQYF.

Concerning this clone itself: One end of the junction varies from germline; a read error may be responsible. This chain joins TRBV4-1 and TRBJ2-1; D perhaps matches TRBD1 (6 bases). Per germline, CDR1 MGHRA and CDR2 YSYEKL. This CDR3 comprises 15 residues. The CDR3 region is CASSQRTESFNEQFF. CDR3 nucleotides: TGCGCCAGCAGCCAAAGGACAGAATCCTTCAATGAGCAGTTCTTC.

The chain recombines TRBV30 with TRBJ2-7, with D possibly TRBD2 on 5 matching bases. The CDR3 totals 13 residues. The germline V gene has CDR1 GTSNPN and CDR2 SVGIG (reference sequence). V gave up 3 bases and J gave up 0 bases, with 9 bases separating them. The CDR3 sequence: CAWRGDRSYEQYF. The CDR3 DNA sequence: TGTGCCTGGAGGGGAGACCGCTCCTACGAGCAGTACTTC.

The chain carries TRBV5-1 and TRBJ2-5, with D unresolved. The CDR3 is 14 residues long. The V end was cut by 2 bases, the J end by 2 bases, with 10 bases between. Germline assignment: CDR1 SGHRS and CDR2 YFSETQ. The CDR3 region has the DNA TGCGCCAGCAGCTTCAGGCCAGCTCAAGAGACCCAGTACTTC. Its protein product is CASSFRPAQETQYF.

The rearrangement links TRBV18 to TRBJ1-2; D remains unclear. This CDR3 contains 13 residues. Germline CDR1 and CDR2: KGHSH and LQKENI. Trimming removed 4 bases from V and 2 bases from J, with 8 bases in between. CDR3 amino acids: CASSQTPNYGYTF. The CDR3 coding sequence is TGTGCCAGCTCACAAACTCCAAACTATGGCTACACCTTC.

This clone was seen a handful of times. The J gene is TRBJ2-2, the V gene TRBV10-3, with 9 bases identical to TRBD1. This CDR3 contains 14 residues. After removal of 10 bases from V and 4 bases from J, the junction contained 7 bases not matched to a gene. The germline V gene has CDR1 ENHRY and CDR2 SYGVKD. CDR3 amino acids: CATLGQGSTGELFF. The DNA of the CDR3 is TGTGCCACGCTGGGACAGGGCTCCACCGGGGAGCTGTTTTTT.